This record looks at one T cell receptor (beta chain) sequence and its context. What it binds is unknown. Germline-derived CDR1 and CDR2 are SEHNR and FQNEAQ (reference sequence). CDR3 length: 15 residues. After removal of 4 bases from V and 6 bases from J, the junction contained 8 bases not matched to a gene. PCR primers comprised 60 Vbeta and 13 Jbeta primers. The assay was immunoSEQ multiplex PCR, and TCRdb's table has in-frame clones only and misses some. This repertoire shows about 190,000 clones, around 79% found once; its top ten account for about 1.6%. The data derive from a study of cytomegalovirus exposure and HLA in healthy donors. Points from the study as a whole: It has been reported that TCR beta sequences accurately predicted the HLA-A and HLA-B alleles of most subjects.

V gene TRBV7-9 combines with J gene TRBJ1-5; TRBD1 matches at 8 bases. Specimen: PBMCs. The TCR comes from a woman between 50 and 59 years old in good health and CMV-seronegative. The CDR3 is CASSSTGVGRQPQHF. In nucleotides, the CDR3 is TGTGCCAGCAGCTCGACAGGGGTAGGACGTCAGCCCCAGCATTTT.